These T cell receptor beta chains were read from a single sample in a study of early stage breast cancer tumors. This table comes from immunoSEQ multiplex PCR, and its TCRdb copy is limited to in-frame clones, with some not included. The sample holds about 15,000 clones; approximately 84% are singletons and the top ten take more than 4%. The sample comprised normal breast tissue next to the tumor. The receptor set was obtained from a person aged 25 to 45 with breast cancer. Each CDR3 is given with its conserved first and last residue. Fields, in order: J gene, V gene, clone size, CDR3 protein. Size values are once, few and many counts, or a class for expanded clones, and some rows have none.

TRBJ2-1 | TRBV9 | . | CASSVGGRGVTNEQFF
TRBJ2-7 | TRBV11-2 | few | CASSPRVAGVGYEQYF
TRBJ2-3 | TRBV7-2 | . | CASSLARGTDTQYF
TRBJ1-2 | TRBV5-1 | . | CASSLEGLYGYTF
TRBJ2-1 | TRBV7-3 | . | CASSLYGGEQFF
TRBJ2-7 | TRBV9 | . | CASSPAGTSGIYEQYF
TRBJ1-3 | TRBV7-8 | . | CASSFRNSGNTIYF
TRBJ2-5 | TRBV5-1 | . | CASRKTGGQETQYF
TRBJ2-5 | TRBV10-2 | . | CASRLGETQYF
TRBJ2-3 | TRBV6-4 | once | CASSDRGSTDTQYF
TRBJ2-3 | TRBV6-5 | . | CASRRQGQDTQYF
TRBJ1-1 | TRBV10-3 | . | CAINEGQRAVTEAFF
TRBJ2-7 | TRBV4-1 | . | CASSRSWTGNLYEQYF
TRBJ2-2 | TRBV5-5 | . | CASSVTNPGTGELFF
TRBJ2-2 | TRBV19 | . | CASISRPVNTGELFF
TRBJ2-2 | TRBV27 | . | CASSLYDIGGLNTGELFF
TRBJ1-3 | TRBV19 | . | CASSSTGTGGSSGNTIYF
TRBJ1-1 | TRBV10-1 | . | CASSAGGNTEAFF
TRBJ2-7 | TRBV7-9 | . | CASSSGGPYEQYF
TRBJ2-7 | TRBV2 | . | CASTNSVGQGVYYEQYF
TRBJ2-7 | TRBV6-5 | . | CASSYGGRVDEQYF
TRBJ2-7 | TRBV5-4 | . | CASSPEVGIAEQYF
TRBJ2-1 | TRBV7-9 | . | CASSLGAGQPVNEQFF
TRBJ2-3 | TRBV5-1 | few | CASSLDTDTQYF
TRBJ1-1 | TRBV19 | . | CASSRAVNTEAFF
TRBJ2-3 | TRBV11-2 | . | CASSPTVNTDTQYF